This T cell receptor beta chain was recovered during a study of beta chain features in type 1 diabetes. Across the study: Cell yields, age and gender were similar between patients and healthy donors.

This clone has more than one count but fewer than ten. Its antigen is not identified. cDNA synthesis used the whole RNA isolate, giving expressed TCRB sequences. Some 3.8 million reads, on average, came from each naive, central memory and regulatory T cell sample. Clones were read by immunoSEQ multiplex PCR, and TCRdb kept only the in-frame ones, dropping some. This table has approximately 170,000 clones, approximately 8% appearing once. Findings and limits, study-wide: Shortening of TCRB CDR3s, moderate but significant, appeared in all four CD4+ subsets of Type 1 diabetes patients.

The germline V and J ends were trimmed by 2 bases and 6 bases, with 16 bases remaining between them. Looked up from germline, CDR1 is MNHEY and CDR2 is SMNVEV (reference sequence). The CDR3 covers 16 residues. The TCR was taken from a man aged 18 to 35 with type 1 diabetes. The chain links TRBV27 to TRBJ2-2; the D gene is possibly TRBD1 (5 bases). The sequencing input was central memory CD4+ T cells from blood. DNA of the CDR3: TGTGCCAGCAGTTTAGTATGGGGCCCCTTCCCCGGGGAGCTGTTTTTT. Translated: CASSLVWGPFPGELFF.